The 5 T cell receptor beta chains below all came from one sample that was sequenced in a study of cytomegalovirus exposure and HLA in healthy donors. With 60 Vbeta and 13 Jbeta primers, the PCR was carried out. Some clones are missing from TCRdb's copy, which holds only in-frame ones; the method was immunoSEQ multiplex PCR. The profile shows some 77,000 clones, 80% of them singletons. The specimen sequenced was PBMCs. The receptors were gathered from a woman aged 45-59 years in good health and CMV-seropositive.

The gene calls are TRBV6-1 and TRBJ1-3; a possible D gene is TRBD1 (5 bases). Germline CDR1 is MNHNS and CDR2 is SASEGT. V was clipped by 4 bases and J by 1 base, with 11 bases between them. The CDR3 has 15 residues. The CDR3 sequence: CASSVGRGSGNTIYF. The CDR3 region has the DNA TGTGCCAGCAGTGTAGGAAGGGGATCTGGAAACACCATATATTTT.

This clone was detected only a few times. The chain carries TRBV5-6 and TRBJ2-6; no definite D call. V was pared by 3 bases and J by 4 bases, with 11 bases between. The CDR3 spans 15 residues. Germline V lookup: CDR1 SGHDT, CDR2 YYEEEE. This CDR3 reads CASSSYNLGANVLTF. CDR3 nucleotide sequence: TGTGCCAGCAGCTCCTATAACCTCGGGGCCAACGTCCTGACTTTC.

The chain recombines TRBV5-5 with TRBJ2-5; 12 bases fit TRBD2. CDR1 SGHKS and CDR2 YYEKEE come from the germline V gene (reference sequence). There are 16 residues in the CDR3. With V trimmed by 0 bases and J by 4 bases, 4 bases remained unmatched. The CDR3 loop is CASSLGPGLAGETQYF. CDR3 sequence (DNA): TGTGCCAGCAGCTTGGGACCGGGACTAGCGGGAGAGACCCAGTACTTC. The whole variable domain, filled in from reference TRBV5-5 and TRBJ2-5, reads DAGVTQSPTHLIKTRGQQVTLRCSPISGHKSVSWYQQVLGQGPQFIFQYYEKEERGRGNFPDRFSARQFPNYSSELNVNALLLGDSALYLCASSLGPGLAGETQYFGPGTRLLVL.

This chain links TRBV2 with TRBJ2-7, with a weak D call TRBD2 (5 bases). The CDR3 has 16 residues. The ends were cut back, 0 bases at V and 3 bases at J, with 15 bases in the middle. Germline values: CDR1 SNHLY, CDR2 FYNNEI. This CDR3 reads CASSEAGGRTDYEQYF. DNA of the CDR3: TGTGCCAGCAGTGAAGCGGGTGGGAGAACCGACTACGAGCAGTACTTC.

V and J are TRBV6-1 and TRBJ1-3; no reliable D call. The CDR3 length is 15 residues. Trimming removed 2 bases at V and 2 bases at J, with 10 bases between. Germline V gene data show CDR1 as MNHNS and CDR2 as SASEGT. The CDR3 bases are TGTGCCAGCAGTGAAACCCCAGTCCCTGGAAACACCATATATTTT. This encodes CASSETPVPGNTIYF.